A single sample gave rise to the 29 T cell receptor beta chains below, sequenced in a study of T cells after yellow fever vaccination. TCRdb independently ran MiXCR on the 5' RACE reads; one entry per CDR3 protein. The sample holds 250,000 to 400,000 distinct CDR3 sequences; roughly 4.3% are singletons and the top ten take just under 25%. The sample was PBMCs, taken 5 days after the yellow fever booster vaccination. These receptors were collected from a man aged 18 to 29 who received the YFV17D yellow fever vaccine.

The chain employs TRBV5-1 and TRBJ2-1; 8 nucleotides match TRBD2. CDR1 and CDR2 from the germline V gene are SGHRS and YFSETQ. The CDR3 totals 14 residues. V lost 4 bases to trimming and J lost 9 bases; unmatched junction nucleotides: 9. CDR3 sequence: CASSEGAGAVEQFF. CDR3 nucleotide sequence: TGCGCCAGCAGCGAGGGAGCGGGGGCAGTTGAGCAGTTCTTC.

This clonotype was counted a few times. The rearrangement uses TRBV29-1 and TRBJ2-7; the D is unclear. Germline V gives CDR1 SQVTM, CDR2 ANQGSEA. This CDR3 region has 14 residues. V was pared by 4 bases and J by 4 bases, with 17 bases between. The CDR3 DNA is TGCAGCGTTGTTGGTGGGCGCAACGGGTACGAGCAGTACTTC. Translation: CSVVGGRNGYEQYF.

This clonotype was picked up a small number of times. The chain links TRBV6-6 to TRBJ1-1; D not resolved. CDR1 MNHNY and CDR2 SVGAGI come from the germline V gene (reference sequence). The CDR3 runs to 14 residues. V lost 5 bases to trimming and J lost 0 bases, with 10 bases between them. CDR3 sequence: CASSAMGMNTEAFF. The CDR3 DNA sequence: TGTGCCAGCAGTGCTATGGGGATGAACACTGAAGCTTTCTTT.

The rearrangement links TRBV7-6 to TRBJ1-1, with a possible D match to TRBD1 (5 bases). The germline V gene encodes CDR1 SGHVS and CDR2 FNYEAQ. Trimming took 5 bases from V and 3 from J, leaving 13 bases between them. The CDR3 has 14 amino acids. The CDR3 DNA reads as TGTGCCAGCAGCCCGGGGGGGTGGGACACTGAAGCTTTCTTT. Amino acid sequence: CASSPGGWDTEAFF.

The table lists this clonotype with a few counts. This rearrangement joins TRBV4-1 to TRBJ2-4; 7 bases are a match to TRBD1. The V and J ends lost 1 base and 6 bases, in that order; junction bases with no gene match: 9. There are 16 residues in the CDR3. CDR1 is MGHRA, CDR2 YSYEKL, per germline. The DNA for the CDR3 is TGCGCCAGCAGCCAAGGGGTGTTGGACAGGAGAAACATTCAGTACTTC. It specifies CASSQGVLDRRNIQYF.

The chain couples TRBV28 to TRBJ2-3; weak D call: TRBD1 (5 bases). V lost 5 bases and J 6 bases, leaving 21 bases between the germline ends. Germline V lookup: CDR1 MDHEN, CDR2 SYDVKM. The CDR3 length is 16 residues. The CDR3 here is CASSLLGQKGYDTQYF. The CDR3 bases are TGTGCCAGCAGTCTCTTAGGACAAAAGGGTTACGATACGCAGTATTTT.

This clonotype was recorded many times. The chain joins TRBV5-1 to TRBJ1-1; the D gene is possibly TRBD1 (6 bases). This CDR3 region has 14 residues. The V gene lost 4 bases and the J gene lost 0 bases, with 10 bases spanning the gap. The V gene's germline CDR1 is SGHRS and CDR2 YFSETQ. The CDR3 DNA sequence: TGCGCCAGCAGCCGCGGACAGTTGAACACTGAAGCTTTCTTT. Protein product: CASSRGQLNTEAFF.

This clonotype was recorded at least ten times. The V gene is TRBV7-2, the J gene TRBJ2-6, with D unresolved. Trimming stripped 5 bases from V and 10 bases from J, with 12 bases between. Germline CDR1 SGHTA, CDR2 FQGNSA. This CDR3 spans 13 amino acids. CDR3 sequence reads: CASSQGGENVLTF. The CDR3 region has the DNA TGTGCCAGCAGCCAAGGTGGAGAGAACGTCCTGACTTTC.

In its sample, this clonotype was seen a few times. The chain couples TRBV6-5 to TRBJ1-5; maybe TRBD1 (6 bases). Trimming cost V 4 bases and J 11 bases, with 15 bases left between them. The CDR3 has 13 amino acids. The germline gives CDR1 MNHEY, CDR2 SVGAGI. The CDR3 here is CASSSPGGLTQHF. CDR3 in DNA: TGTGCCAGCAGTTCGCCCGGGGGCTTGACCCAGCATTTT.

The rearrangement joins TRBV5-1 to TRBJ2-5; 10 nucleotides match TRBD1. CDR3 length: 16 residues. The germline gives CDR1 SGHRS, CDR2 YFSETQ. V lost 2 bases to trimming and J lost 2 bases; unmatched junction nucleotides: 6. CDR3 region: CASSLFPGQGQETQYF. The CDR3 DNA is TGCGCCAGCAGCTTATTTCCGGGACAGGGGCAAGAGACCCAGTACTTC.

This clonotype turned up a few times. The J gene is TRBJ2-6, the V gene TRBV19, with D possibly TRBD1 on 5 matching bases. The V gene's germline CDR1 is LNHDA and CDR2 SQIVND (reference sequence). V was clipped by 4 bases and J by 4 bases, with 8 bases between them. The CDR3 is 14 amino acids. CDR3 sequence: CASSSQGGANVLTF. CDR3 bases: TGTGCCAGTAGTAGCCAGGGCGGGGCCAACGTCCTGACTTTC.

This clonotype has a count of ten or more. The CDR3 sequence is CASSLTDEQFF. CDR3 in DNA: TGTGCCAGCAGCTTGACGGATGAGCAGTTCTTC. The chain combines TRBV5-4 with TRBJ2-1; D is unclear. Germline loops: CDR1 SGHNT, CDR2 YYREEE (reference sequence). This CDR3 is built from 11 residues. V lost 1 base to trimming and J lost 8 bases, with 4 bases between them.

This clonotype was seen only a few times. The V gene is TRBV27, the J gene TRBJ2-2; 7 bases are a match to TRBD1. V dropped 3 bases and J dropped 5; count of bases not matched to a gene: 3. CDR1 is MNHEY, CDR2 SMNVEV, per germline (reference sequence). The CDR3 is 14 amino acids. CDR3 DNA: TGTGCCAGCAGTTTGAGGGGGCCGACCGGGGAGCTGTTTTTT. Its protein product is CASSLRGPTGELFF.

This clonotype was observed many times. The V and J genes are TRBV7-2 and TRBJ1-2; 8 nucleotides align to TRBD1. Per the germline V gene, CDR1 is SGHTA and CDR2 is FQGNSA. The CDR3 consists of 15 residues. The trim removed 4 bases at V and 2 bases at J, leaving 6 bases unmatched. The CDR3 reads CASSYSTGENYGYTF. DNA of the CDR3: TGTGCCAGCAGCTACTCGACAGGGGAGAACTATGGCTACACCTTC.

This chain connects TRBV6-6 to TRBJ2-6; TRBD1 matches 9 bases. The J segment lost 4 bases and the V segment lost 2 bases, leaving 6 bases of the junction unmatched. This CDR3 has 17 amino acids. Germline CDR1 reads MNHNY; CDR2 reads SVGAGI (reference sequence). CDR3 DNA sequence: TGTGCCAGCAGTTACGGGGACAGGGAGCCAGGGGCCAACGTCCTGACTTTC. Protein product: CASSYGDREPGANVLTF.

This clonotype was recorded many times. The V and J genes are TRBV18 and TRBJ2-7, with TRBD1 as a possible D gene (5 bases). CDR1 is KGHSH, CDR2 LQKENI, per germline. The CDR3 sequence is 12 residues long. Trimming stripped 3 bases from V and 5 bases from J, with 8 bases between. The chain's CDR3 is CASSPDSNEQYV. The CDR3 nucleotides are TGTGCCAGCTCACCTGACAGCAACGAGCAGTACGTC.

This clonotype has a handful of counts. The chain couples TRBV6-5 to TRBJ1-5; D remains ambiguous. This CDR3 is 15 amino acids long. The V end lost 4 bases, the J end lost 13 bases, and 23 bases lay between the germline ends. Germline V gene data show CDR1 as MNHEY and CDR2 as SVGAGI. The CDR3 here is CASSSHPDRTVGQHF. The CDR3 DNA sequence: TGTGCCAGCAGTTCACACCCGGATCGGACGGTTGGACAGCATTTT.

For the CDR3, the DNA is TGCGCCAGCACCACTTATGCCGGCGACTATGGCTACACCTTC. It encodes CASTTYAGDYGYTF. The chain is built from TRBV5-1 and TRBJ1-2; D is ambiguous. From germline, CDR1 is SGHRS and CDR2 YFSETQ. This CDR3 is 14 amino acids long. V lost 6 bases to trimming and J lost 3 bases, with 15 bases between them.

This clonotype was seen more than once but under ten times. J is TRBJ2-5 and V is TRBV9; weak D call: TRBD2 (6 bases). The germline V gene has CDR1 SGDLS and CDR2 YYNGEE. The CDR3 has 16 residues. V was cut by 3 bases and J by 3 bases, with 18 bases left in between. CDR3 region: CASSGRLVGEKETQYF. The CDR3 bases are TGTGCCAGCAGCGGGAGACTAGTCGGGGAAAAAGAGACCCAGTACTTC.

This clonotype was observed many times. This sequence joins TRBV6-6 and TRBJ1-4; 7 bases fit TRBD1. The CDR3 loop spans 14 amino acids. The germline V gene encodes CDR1 MNHNY and CDR2 SVGAGI (reference sequence). The V and J ends lost 4 bases and 8 bases, in that order; junction bases with no gene match: 7. CDR3 nucleotide sequence: TGTGCCAGCAGTTCTGACAGGGTGGGGGAAAAACTGTTTTTT. It specifies CASSSDRVGEKLFF.

This clonotype was seen more than once but under ten times. The chain uses TRBV12-3 or TRBV12-4 and TRBJ2-2, with TRBD1 matching 9 bases. This CDR3 spans 15 amino acids. Germline trimming cut 8 bases from V and 8 bases from J; bases unmatched to any gene: 12. In nucleotides, the CDR3 is TGTGCCAGCGCCGGGGACAGGGCCTTAGGGGGGGAGCTGTTTTTT. Its protein product is CASAGDRALGGELFF.

This clonotype was seen many times. The rearrangement links TRBV6-2 or TRBV6-3 to TRBJ2-1, with TRBD2 matching 8 bases. With 7 bases clipped from V and 5 bases from J, the junction kept 7 bases outside the gene matches. This CDR3 spans 14 amino acids. CDR1 is MNHEY and CDR2 is SVGEGT in the germline V gene. CDR3: CASNWSGGNNEQFF. The CDR3 DNA reads as TGTGCCAGCAACTGGAGCGGGGGCAACAATGAGCAGTTCTTC.

DNA for the CDR3: TGTGCCAGCAGCCACGGACAGATATCGAACACCGGGGAGCTGTTTTTT. Protein: CASSHGQISNTGELFF. The chain links TRBV3-1 to TRBJ2-2; D may be TRBD1 (6 bases). Trimming left V 3 bases short and J 0 bases short, with 11 bases between. CDR1 is LGHDT, CDR2 YNNKEL, per germline (reference sequence). This CDR3 is built from 16 residues.

Ten or more counts support this clonotype. This rearrangement joins TRBV3-1 to TRBJ2-1, with TRBD2 matching 12 bases. Germline V gene data show CDR1 as LGHDT and CDR2 as YNNKEL (reference sequence). J gave up 3 bases and V 3 bases, and 18 bases lay outside the gene matches. The CDR3 loop spans 21 amino acids. The CDR3, as DNA: TGTGCCAGCAGCCAGCGAGTCCGGGACAGGTCGACTAGCGGGGGCTACAATGAGCAGTTCTTC. It specifies CASSQRVRDRSTSGGYNEQFF.

This clonotype was detected only a few times. The chain has TRBV5-1 and TRBJ1-4; no clear D gene. Trimming pared 4 bases from V and 3 bases from J, leaving 22 bases between. Germline lookup yields CDR1 SGHRS and CDR2 YFSETQ. The CDR3 has 18 amino acids. The CDR3 region has the DNA TGCGCCAGCAGCCATCGTCACATGATCGCCGGCGCTAATGAAAAACTGTTTTTT. Protein sequence: CASSHRHMIAGANEKLFF.

In its sample, this clonotype was seen a few times. This chain connects TRBV6-2 or TRBV6-3 to TRBJ2-2; 10 bases agree with TRBD2. Germline CDR1 and CDR2: MNHEY and SVGEGT. V lost 6 bases, J lost 4 bases, and 8 bases stayed unmatched. The CDR3 has 16 amino acids. In DNA form, the CDR3 reads TGTGCCAGCAGGAGACATAGCGGGGGGACCACCGGGGAGCTGTTTTTT. This encodes CASRRHSGGTTGELFF.

This clonotype was seen repeatedly, ten times or more. Here the CDR3 DNA reads TGCGCCAGCAAGGAACCTCGCGTAGGGGACACTGAAGCTTTCTTT. Translated: CASKEPRVGDTEAFF. The rearrangement links TRBV5-1 to TRBJ1-1; D possibly corresponds to TRBD1 (5 bases). V gave up 6 bases and J gave up 3 bases, with 18 bases separating them. This CDR3 is 15 amino acids long. Germline loops: CDR1 SGHRS, CDR2 YFSETQ.

This clonotype was detected a few times. This sequence joins TRBV4-1 and TRBJ1-5; 7 nucleotides agree with TRBD1. The CDR3 runs to 14 residues. Losses at the gene ends were 5 bases for V and 2 bases for J; bases not matched to a gene: 3. Germline V lookup: CDR1 MGHRA, CDR2 YSYEKL. CDR3 region: CASSVGTGNQPQHF. The CDR3 region has the DNA TGCGCCAGCAGCGTCGGGACAGGCAATCAGCCCCAGCATTTT.

The chain recombines TRBV11-2 with TRBJ2-6; TRBD1 agrees at 7 bases. Trimming removed 5 bases from V and 0 bases from J; junction bases left unmatched: 19. This CDR3 spans 21 amino acids. Germline V gives CDR1 SGHAT, CDR2 FQNNGV. CDR3 sequence (DNA): TGTGCCAGCAGCGAAGGGACAGTTGGATCCCCAAACCGCTCTGGGGCCAACGTCCTGACTTTC. Translated, it gives CASSEGTVGSPNRSGANVLTF.